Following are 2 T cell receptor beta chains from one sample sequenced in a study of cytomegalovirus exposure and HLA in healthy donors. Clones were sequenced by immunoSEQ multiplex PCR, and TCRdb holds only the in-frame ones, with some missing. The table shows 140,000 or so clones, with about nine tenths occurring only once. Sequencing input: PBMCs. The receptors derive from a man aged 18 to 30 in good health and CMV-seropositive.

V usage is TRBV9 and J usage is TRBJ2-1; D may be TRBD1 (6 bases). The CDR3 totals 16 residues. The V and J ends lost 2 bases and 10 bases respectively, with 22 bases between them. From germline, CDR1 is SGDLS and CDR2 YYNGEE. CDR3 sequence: CASSVDRLGALGEQFF. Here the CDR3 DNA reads TGTGCCAGCAGCGTTGACAGGCTGGGGGCACTGGGGGAGCAGTTCTTC.

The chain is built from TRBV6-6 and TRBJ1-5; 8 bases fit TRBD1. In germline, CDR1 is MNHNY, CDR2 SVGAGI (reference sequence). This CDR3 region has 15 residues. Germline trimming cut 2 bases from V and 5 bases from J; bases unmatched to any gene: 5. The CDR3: CASSYGTGYYQPQHF. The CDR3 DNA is TGTGCCAGCAGTTACGGGACAGGATACTATCAGCCCCAGCATTTT.